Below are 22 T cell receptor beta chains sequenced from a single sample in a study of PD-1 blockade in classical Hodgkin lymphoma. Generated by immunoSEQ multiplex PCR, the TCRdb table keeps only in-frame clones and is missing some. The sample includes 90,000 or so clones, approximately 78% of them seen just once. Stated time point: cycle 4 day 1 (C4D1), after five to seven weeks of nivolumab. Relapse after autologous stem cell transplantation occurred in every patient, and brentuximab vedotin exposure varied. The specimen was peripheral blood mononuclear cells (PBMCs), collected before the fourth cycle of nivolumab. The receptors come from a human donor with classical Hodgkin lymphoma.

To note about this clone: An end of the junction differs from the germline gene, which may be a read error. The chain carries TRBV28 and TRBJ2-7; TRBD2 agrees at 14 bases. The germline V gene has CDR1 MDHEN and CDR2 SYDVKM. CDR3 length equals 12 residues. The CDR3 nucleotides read TGTGCCAGCAGCCCCGTGGGACTAGCGGGAGACTTC. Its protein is CASSPVGLAGDF.

CDR3 sequence reads: CASSVSPDGNYGYTF. As DNA, the CDR3 is TGTGCCAGCAGCGTATCCCCCGACGGAAACTATGGCTACACCTTC. The rearrangement joins TRBV9 to TRBJ1-2; D not certain. The CDR3 extends over 15 amino acids. Trimming stripped 1 base from V and 2 bases from J, with 12 bases between. From germline, CDR1 is SGDLS and CDR2 YYNGEE.

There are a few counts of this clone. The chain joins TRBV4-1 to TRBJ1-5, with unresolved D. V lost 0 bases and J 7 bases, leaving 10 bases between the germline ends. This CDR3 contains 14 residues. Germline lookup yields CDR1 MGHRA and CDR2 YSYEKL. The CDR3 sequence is CASSQDEAGQPQHF. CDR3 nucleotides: TGCGCCAGCAGCCAAGATGAAGCTGGCCAGCCCCAGCATTTT.

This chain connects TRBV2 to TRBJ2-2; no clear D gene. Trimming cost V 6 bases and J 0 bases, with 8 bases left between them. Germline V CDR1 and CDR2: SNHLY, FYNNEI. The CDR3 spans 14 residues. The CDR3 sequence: CASSRLTNTGELFF. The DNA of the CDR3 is TGTGCCAGCAGCCGACTGACGAACACCGGGGAGCTGTTTTTT.

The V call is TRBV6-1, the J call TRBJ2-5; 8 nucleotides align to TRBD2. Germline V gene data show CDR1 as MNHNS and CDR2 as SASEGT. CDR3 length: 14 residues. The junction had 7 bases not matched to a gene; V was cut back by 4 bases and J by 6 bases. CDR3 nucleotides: TGTGCCAGCAGTGCCGGGACTAGGCCCCAGACCCAGTACTTC. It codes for CASSAGTRPQTQYF.

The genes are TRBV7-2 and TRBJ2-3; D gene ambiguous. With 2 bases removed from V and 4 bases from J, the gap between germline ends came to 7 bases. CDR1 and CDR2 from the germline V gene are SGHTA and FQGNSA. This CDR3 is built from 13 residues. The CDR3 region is CASSLSSPDTQYF. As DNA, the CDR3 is TGTGCCAGCAGCTTATCTTCGCCAGATACGCAGTATTTT.

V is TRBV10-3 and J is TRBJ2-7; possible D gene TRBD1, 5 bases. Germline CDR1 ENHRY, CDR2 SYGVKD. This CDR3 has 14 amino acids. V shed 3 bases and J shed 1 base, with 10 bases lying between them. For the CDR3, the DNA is TGTGCCATCAGTGAACTGCAGGGTTCCTACGAGCAGTACTTC. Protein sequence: CAISELQGSYEQYF.

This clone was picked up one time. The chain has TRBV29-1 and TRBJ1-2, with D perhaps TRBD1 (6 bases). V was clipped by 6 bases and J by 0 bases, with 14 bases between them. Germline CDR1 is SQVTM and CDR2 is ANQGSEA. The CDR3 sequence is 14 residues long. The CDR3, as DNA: TGCAGCGTCGAAAAGGGGGGAACTAACTATGGCTACACCTTC. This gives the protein CSVEKGGTNYGYTF.

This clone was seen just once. The CDR3 region has the DNA TGTGCCAGCAGCTTTCGGCGGGGAGGGCCGAACACCGGGGAGCTGTTTTTT. Protein sequence: CASSFRRGGPNTGELFF. The gene calls are TRBV5-4 and TRBJ2-2; 7 bases are shared with TRBD2. V shed 2 bases, J shed 0 bases, and the junction held 7 bases outside the gene matches. The CDR3 is 17 residues long. Germline V CDR1 and CDR2: SGHNT, YYREEE (reference sequence).

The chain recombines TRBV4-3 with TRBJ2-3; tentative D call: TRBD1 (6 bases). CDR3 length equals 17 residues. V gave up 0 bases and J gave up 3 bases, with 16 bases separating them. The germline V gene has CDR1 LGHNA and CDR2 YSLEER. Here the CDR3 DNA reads TGCGCCAGCAGCCAAGAAGGTCCAGGGGTGGCGACAGATACGCAGTATTTT. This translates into CASSQEGPGVATDTQYF.

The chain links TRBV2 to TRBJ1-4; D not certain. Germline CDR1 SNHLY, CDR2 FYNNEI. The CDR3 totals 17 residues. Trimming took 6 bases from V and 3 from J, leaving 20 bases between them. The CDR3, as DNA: TGTGCCAGCAGGGACCCTGCAGACCTGGAGGCTAATGAAAAACTGTTTTTT. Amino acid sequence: CASRDPADLEANEKLFF.

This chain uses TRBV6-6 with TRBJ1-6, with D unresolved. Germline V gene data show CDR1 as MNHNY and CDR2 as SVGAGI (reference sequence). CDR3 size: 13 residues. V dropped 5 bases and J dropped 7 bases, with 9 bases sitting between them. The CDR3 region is CASSNRENSPLHF. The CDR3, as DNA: TGTGCCAGCAGTAACCGGGAGAATTCACCCCTCCACTTT.

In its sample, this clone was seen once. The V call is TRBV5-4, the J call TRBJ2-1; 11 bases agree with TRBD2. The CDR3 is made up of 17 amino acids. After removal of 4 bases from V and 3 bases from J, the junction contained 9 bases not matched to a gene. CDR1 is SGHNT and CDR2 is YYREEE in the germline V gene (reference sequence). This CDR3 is CASSPGTSGVDYNEQFF. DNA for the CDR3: TGTGCCAGCAGCCCAGGGACTAGCGGAGTAGACTACAATGAGCAGTTCTTC. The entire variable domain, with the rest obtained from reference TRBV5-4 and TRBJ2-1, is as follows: ETGVTQSPTHLIKTRGQQVTLRCSSQSGHNTVSWYQQALGQGPQFIFQYYREEENGRGNFPPRFSGLQFPNYSSELNVNALELDDSALYLCASSPGTSGVDYNEQFFGPGTRLTVL.

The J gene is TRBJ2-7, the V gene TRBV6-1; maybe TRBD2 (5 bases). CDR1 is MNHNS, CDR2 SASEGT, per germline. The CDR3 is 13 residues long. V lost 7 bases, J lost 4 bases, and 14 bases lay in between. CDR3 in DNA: TGTGCCAGCACCGAGGGTCTGGTTTACGAGCAGTACTTC. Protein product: CASTEGLVYEQYF.

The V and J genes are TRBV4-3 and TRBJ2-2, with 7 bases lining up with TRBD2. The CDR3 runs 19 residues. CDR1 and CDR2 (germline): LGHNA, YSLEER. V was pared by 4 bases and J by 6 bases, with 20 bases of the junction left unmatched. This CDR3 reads CASSRRIGEGPLFAGELFF. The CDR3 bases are TGCGCCAGCAGCCGCCGGATTGGGGAGGGCCCTCTTTTTGCCGGGGAGCTGTTTTTT.

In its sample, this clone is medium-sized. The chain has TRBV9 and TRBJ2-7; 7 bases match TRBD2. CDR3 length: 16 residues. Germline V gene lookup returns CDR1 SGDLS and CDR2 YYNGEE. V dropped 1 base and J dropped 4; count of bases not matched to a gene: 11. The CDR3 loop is CASSVNERGDSYEQYF. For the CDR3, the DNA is TGTGCCAGCAGCGTAAATGAACGGGGGGATAGTTACGAGCAGTACTTC.

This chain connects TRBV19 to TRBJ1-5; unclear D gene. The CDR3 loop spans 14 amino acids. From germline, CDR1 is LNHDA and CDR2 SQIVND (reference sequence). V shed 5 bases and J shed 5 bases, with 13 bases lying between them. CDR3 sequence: CASSVTKKYQPQHF. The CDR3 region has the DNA TGTGCCAGTAGTGTCACTAAAAAGTATCAGCCCCAGCATTTT.

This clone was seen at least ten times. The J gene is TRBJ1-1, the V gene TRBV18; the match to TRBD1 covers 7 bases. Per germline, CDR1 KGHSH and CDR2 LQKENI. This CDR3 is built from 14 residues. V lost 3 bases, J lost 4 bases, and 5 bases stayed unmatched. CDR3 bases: TGTGCCAGCTCACCGCAGGGGGGAGGCACTGAAGCTTTCTTT. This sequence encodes CASSPQGGGTEAFF.

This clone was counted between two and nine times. CDR3 protein: CASSIGQIYEQYF. CDR3 DNA: TGTGCCAGTAGTATAGGACAGATCTACGAGCAGTACTTC. The V gene is TRBV19, the J gene TRBJ2-7; TRBD1 is a possible D gene (5 bases). The V end lost 1 base, the J end lost 3 bases, and 7 bases lay between the germline ends. Germline V gives CDR1 LNHDA, CDR2 SQIVND (reference sequence). This CDR3 is 13 amino acids long.

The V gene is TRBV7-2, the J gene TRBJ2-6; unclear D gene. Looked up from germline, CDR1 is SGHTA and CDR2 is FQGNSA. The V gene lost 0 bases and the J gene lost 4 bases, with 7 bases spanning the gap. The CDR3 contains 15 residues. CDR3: CASSLAGLGANVLTF. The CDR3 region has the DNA TGTGCCAGCAGCTTAGCGGGGTTAGGGGCCAACGTCCTGACTTTC.

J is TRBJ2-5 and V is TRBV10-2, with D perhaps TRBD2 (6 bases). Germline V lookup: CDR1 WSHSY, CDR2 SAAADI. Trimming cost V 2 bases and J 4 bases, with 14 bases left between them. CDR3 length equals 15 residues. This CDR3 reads CASSERGNRVETQYF. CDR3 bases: TGCGCCAGCAGTGAGCGGGGGAATAGGGTAGAGACCCAGTACTTC.

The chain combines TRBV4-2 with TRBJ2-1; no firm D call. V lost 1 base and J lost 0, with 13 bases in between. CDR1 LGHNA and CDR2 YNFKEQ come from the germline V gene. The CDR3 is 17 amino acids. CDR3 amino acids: CASSQAGSETSYNEQFF. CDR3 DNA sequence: TGTGCCAGCAGCCAAGCTGGCAGCGAAACCTCCTACAATGAGCAGTTCTTC.